The clone carrying this TCR beta chain was seen many times. Its target is unknown. The CDR3 contains 15 residues. Trimming pared 3 bases from V and 4 bases from J, leaving 15 bases between. Germline V lookup: CDR1 LNHNV, CDR2 YYDKDF (reference sequence). This entry is derived from a study of metastatic and nonmetastatic thyroid tumors. Every patient was untreated before thyroid surgery. Study observations and caveats: Within blood and tumor, benign nodules reportedly had significantly lower TCR beta diversity than malignant thyroid tumors did.

Methods used by the authors: CDR3 was compared across clinicopathological groups, and the resulting differences were used to build a distant-metastasis classifier for papillary thyroid cancer. TCRdb reanalyzed the PCR reads via MiXCR. TCRdb, rather than the study authors, made the V and J calls. The table shows approximately 79,000 clones, with around 7.8% occurring only once. Sequencing was performed on blood. This sequence was found in a female donor with papillary thyroid cancer or a benign thyroid nodule (not recorded which). Some clones in this sample may be carry-over from other donors' samples. This chain joins TRBV15 and TRBJ1-2; the D gene is possibly TRBD1 (5 bases). The CDR3 region is CATSREGRGTYGYTF. CDR3 in DNA: TGTGCCACCAGCAGGGAGGGACGCGGGACCTATGGCTACACCTTC.